This T cell receptor beta chain was found in a study of blood T cell repertoires in COVID-19. Germline values: CDR1 SGHTA, CDR2 FQGNSA. The ends were cut back, 4 bases at V and 5 bases at J, with 15 bases in the middle. The CDR3 extends over 14 amino acids. Source study methods: Estimation of nucleated cell counts relied on the amplification of reference gene primers. Sequenced by immunoSEQ multiplex PCR; TCRdb stores in-frame clones only, minus some. For V, J and clone size, that table is used; D and trimming come from the DNA. The data show approximately 150,000 clones, about 87% seen once. The sequenced sample was peripheral blood. The TCR originated in a human donor in a cohort sampled during active COVID-19. V gene TRBV7-2 combines with J gene TRBJ2-7; D is possibly TRBD2 (5 bases). The CDR3 is CASSSSSTPNEQYF. The CDR3 nucleotides read TGTGCCAGCAGCTCTAGCTCGACGCCCAACGAGCAGTACTTC. Using reference TRBV7-2 and TRBJ2-7 for the parts outside the CDR3, the full variable domain is GAGVSQSPSNKVTEKGKDVELRCDPISGHTALYWYRQSLGQGLEFLIYFQGNSAPDKSGLPSDRFSAERTGGSVSTLTIQRTQQEDSAVYLCASSSSSTPNEQYFGPGTRLTVT.